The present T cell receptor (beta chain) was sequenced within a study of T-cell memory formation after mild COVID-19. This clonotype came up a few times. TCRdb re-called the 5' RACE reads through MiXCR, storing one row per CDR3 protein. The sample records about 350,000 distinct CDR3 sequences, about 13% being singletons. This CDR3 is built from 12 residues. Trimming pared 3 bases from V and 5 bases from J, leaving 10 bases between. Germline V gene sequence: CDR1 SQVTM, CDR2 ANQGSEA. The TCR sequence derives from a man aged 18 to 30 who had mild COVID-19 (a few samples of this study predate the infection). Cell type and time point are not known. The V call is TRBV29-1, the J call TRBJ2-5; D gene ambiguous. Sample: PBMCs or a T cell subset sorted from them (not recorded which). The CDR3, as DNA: TGCAGCGTTGATAGTAGGGTTGAGACCCAGTACTTC. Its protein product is CSVDSRVETQYF. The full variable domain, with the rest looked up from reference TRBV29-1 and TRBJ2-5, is SAVISQKPSRDICQRGTSLTIQCQVDSQVTMMFWYRQQPGQSLTLIATANQGSEATYESGFVIDKFPISRPNLTFSTLTVSNMSPEDSSIYLCSVDSRVETQYFGPGTRLLVL.